These 19 T cell receptor beta chains were sequenced from one sample in a study of blood T cell repertoires in COVID-19. Sequenced by immunoSEQ multiplex PCR; TCRdb stores in-frame clones only, minus some. This table has fewer than 150,000 clones, 88% appearing once. The source material was peripheral blood. The receptors were gathered from a woman in her seventies who had recovered from COVID-19.

In its sample, this clone was seen a few times. Here the CDR3 reads CASSSRTGWGQPQHF. CDR3 DNA: TGTGCCAGTAGTAGCCGGACAGGGTGGGGGCAGCCCCAGCATTTT. The rearrangement joins TRBV19 to TRBJ1-5; TRBD1 matches at 8 bases. Losses at the gene ends were 4 bases for V and 7 bases for J; bases not matched to a gene: 9. The CDR3 loop spans 15 amino acids. Germline V CDR1 and CDR2: LNHDA, SQIVND (reference sequence).

This clone has only a few counts. This chain connects TRBV6-5 to TRBJ1-1; no clear D gene. Germline CDR1 and CDR2: MNHEY and SVGAGI. Trimming removed 6 bases at V and 7 bases at J, with 18 bases between. CDR3 length: 14 amino acids. The CDR3 is CASSQSRSSGEAFF. CDR3 DNA sequence: TGTGCCAGCAGCCAAAGCCGGAGCAGCGGTGAAGCTTTCTTT.

This clone was detected once. The chain uses TRBV15 and TRBJ2-1; 12 bases line up with TRBD2. Trimming at V came to 8 bases and at J to 8 bases, leaving 7 bases not matched to a gene. CDR1 is LNHNV and CDR2 is YYDKDF in the germline V gene (reference sequence). This CDR3 contains 14 residues. The CDR3 DNA follows: TGTGCCACCGTACTAGCGGGAGGCAAGGATGAGCAGTTCTTC. It is translated as CATVLAGGKDEQFF.

This clone came up a few times. This sequence joins TRBV20-1 and TRBJ2-7; D call uncertain. Per germline, CDR1 DFQATT and CDR2 SNEGSKA (reference sequence). V gave up 2 bases and J gave up 4 bases, with 6 bases separating them. The CDR3 runs 11 residues. The CDR3 reads CSARSEYEQYF. The CDR3 nucleotides read TGCAGTGCTAGAAGCGAATACGAGCAGTACTTC.

The chain joins TRBV19 to TRBJ1-6; D is unresolved. Trimming cost V 5 bases and J 5 bases, with 7 bases left between them. Germline V CDR1 and CDR2: LNHDA, SQIVND (reference sequence). The CDR3 has 13 amino acids. CDR3 in DNA: TGTGCCAGTAGTTGGCAGAATAATTCACCCCTCCACTTT. Protein: CASSWQNNSPLHF.

This clone has just one count. V gene TRBV4-3 combines with J gene TRBJ1-4; TRBD1 agrees at 7 bases. There are 17 residues in the CDR3. V shed 1 base, J shed 2 bases, and the junction held 7 bases outside the gene matches. Germline V CDR1 and CDR2: LGHNA, YSLEER. CDR3 in DNA: TGCGCCAGCAGCCAAGGCCCCGACAGGGAGACTAATGAAAAACTGTTTTTT. Encoded protein: CASSQGPDRETNEKLFF.

The chain employs TRBV6-5 and TRBJ1-6; 7 positions match TRBD1. This CDR3 region has 14 residues. Trimming cost V 7 bases and J 9 bases; bases outside gene matches: 9. Looked up from germline, CDR1 is MNHEY and CDR2 is SVGAGI. This chain's CDR3 is CASTRDRVFSPLHF. The CDR3 DNA sequence: TGTGCCAGCACTAGAGACAGGGTATTTTCACCCCTCCACTTT.

The J gene is TRBJ2-3, the V gene TRBV9; 8 bases are shared with TRBD2. Trimming cost V 3 bases and J 0 bases; bases outside gene matches: 6. This CDR3 region has 16 residues. Germline loops: CDR1 SGDLS, CDR2 YYNGEE. The CDR3 protein is CASSASGGRSTDTQYF. The CDR3 DNA reads as TGTGCCAGCAGCGCCTCCGGCGGGAGGAGCACAGATACGCAGTATTTT. Full variable domain (missing parts from reference TRBV9 and TRBJ2-3): DSGVTQTPKHLITATGQRVTLRCSPRSGDLSVYWYQQSLDQGLQFLIQYYNGEERAKGNILERFSAQQFPDLHSELNLSSLELGDSALYFCASSASGGRSTDTQYFGPGTRLTVL.

On this clone: A read error may account for a junction end that differs from germline. J is TRBJ2-4 and V is TRBV5-1; D gene unclear. The V gene's germline CDR1 is SGHRS and CDR2 YFSETQ. CDR3 size: 14 residues. This chain's CDR3 is CVSSLDIAKNIQYF. DNA of the CDR3: TGCGTCAGCAGCTTGGATATAGCCAAAAACATTCAGTACTTC. The full variable domain, with the rest looked up from reference TRBV5-1 and TRBJ2-4, is KAGVTQTPRYLIKTRGQQVTLSCSPISGHRSVSWYQQTPGQGLQFLFEYFSETQRNKGNFPGRFSGRQFSNSRSEMNVSTLELGDSALYLCVSSLDIAKNIQYFGAGTRLSVL.

The chain joins TRBV20-1 to TRBJ1-2; D ambiguous. Germline-derived CDR1 and CDR2 are DFQATT and SNEGSKA (reference sequence). Trimming pared 2 bases from V and 8 bases from J, leaving 9 bases between. The CDR3 length is 11 residues. The CDR3 loop is CSARWGVGYTF. CDR3 bases: TGCAGTGCTAGATGGGGAGTGGGCTACACCTTC.

The chain is built from TRBV15 and TRBJ1-6, with D uncertain. Germline loops: CDR1 LNHNV, CDR2 YYDKDF (reference sequence). The CDR3 has 15 amino acids. V was clipped by 5 bases and J by 9 bases, with 17 bases between them. As DNA, the CDR3 is TGTGCCACCAGCTCCGGCGGGGTGGGGAGTTCACCCCTCCACTTT. Translated, it gives CATSSGGVGSSPLHF.

The rearrangement uses TRBV5-4 and TRBJ1-2, with TRBD1 as a possible D gene (5 bases). Germline V CDR1 and CDR2: SGHNT, YYREEE (reference sequence). Trimming shortened V by 5 bases and J by 6 bases, and 11 bases separated the two germline ends. This CDR3 comprises 12 residues. Written as DNA, the CDR3 is TGTGCCAGCAGTGGACAAAGTGATGGCTACACCTTC. Its protein is CASSGQSDGYTF.

J is TRBJ1-5 and V is TRBV6-5; no firm D call. The CDR3 consists of 13 residues. CDR1 and CDR2 from the germline V gene are MNHEY and SVGAGI. The ends were cut back, 5 bases at V and 4 bases at J, with 9 bases in the middle. CDR3: CASSRTLNQPQHF. CDR3 nucleotides: TGTGCCAGCAGTCGAACCCTAAATCAGCCCCAGCATTTT.

The chain links TRBV19 to TRBJ1-2; a possible D gene is TRBD1 (6 bases). The CDR3 spans 13 residues. From germline, CDR1 is LNHDA and CDR2 SQIVND (reference sequence). V shed 9 bases and J shed 5 bases, with 16 bases lying between them. The CDR3 region has the DNA TGTGCCAGCAAAAGGGGGGGAGCGTATGGCTACACCTTC. Translating gives CASKRGGAYGYTF. Full variable domain (rest looked up from reference TRBV19 and TRBJ1-2): DGGITQSPKYLFRKEGQNVTLSCEQNLNHDAMYWYRQDPGQGLRLIYYSQIVNDFQKGDIAEGYSVSREKKESFPLTVTSAQKNPTAFYLCASKRGGAYGYTFGSGTRLTVV.

The count of this clone is one. The rearrangement joins TRBV7-2 to TRBJ1-1; 11 bases match TRBD1. The CDR3 length is 18 residues. CDR1 and CDR2 from the germline V gene are SGHTA and FQGNSA. The V and J ends lost 2 bases and 5 bases, in that order; junction bases with no gene match: 13. CDR3 protein: CASSLMAVGTGGWTEAFF. CDR3 DNA sequence: TGTGCCAGCAGCTTAATGGCCGTAGGGACAGGGGGTTGGACTGAAGCTTTCTTT.

V gene TRBV2 combines with J gene TRBJ2-5; D unresolved. V dropped 7 bases and J dropped 0 bases, with 6 bases sitting between them. The CDR3 extends over 12 amino acids. CDR1 is SNHLY, CDR2 FYNNEI, per germline. CDR3 residues: CASTPYQETQYF. The CDR3 DNA reads as TGTGCCAGCACCCCGTACCAAGAGACCCAGTACTTC. Full variable domain (outside the CDR3, taken from reference TRBV2 and TRBJ2-5): EPEVTQTPSHQVTQMGQEVILRCVPISNHLYFYWYRQILGQKVEFLVSFYNNEISEKSEIFDDQFSVERPDGSNFTLKIRSTKLEDSAMYFCASTPYQETQYFGPGTRLLVL.

This sequence joins TRBV5-4 and TRBJ1-2; 9 nucleotides match TRBD1. Trimming at V came to 2 bases and at J to 12 bases, leaving 8 bases not matched to a gene. Per the germline V gene, CDR1 is SGHNT and CDR2 is YYREEE (reference sequence). The CDR3 contains 13 residues. CDR3 protein: CASSFPGQGGNTF. The DNA of the CDR3 is TGTGCCAGCAGCTTTCCGGGACAGGGAGGGAACACCTTC.

This clone was seen just once. This chain uses TRBV5-4 with TRBJ2-5, with a possible D match to TRBD2 (6 bases). Trimming left V 0 bases short and J 5 bases short, with 11 bases between. Germline V CDR1 and CDR2: SGHNT, YYREEE (reference sequence). This CDR3 has 14 residues. CDR3 sequence (DNA): TGTGCCAGCAGCTTGGCCGGACTAAAGGAGACCCAGTACTTC. This codes for CASSLAGLKETQYF.

V usage is TRBV11-3 and J usage is TRBJ2-7; D is perhaps TRBD1 (6 bases). V was clipped by 1 base and J by 3 bases, with 13 bases between them. The V gene's germline CDR1 is SGHNT and CDR2 YENEEA. The CDR3 runs 15 residues. The CDR3 coding sequence is TGTGCCAGCAGCTTAGGACAGGCACCGAACTACGAGCAGTACTTC. Translating gives CASSLGQAPNYEQYF. Full variable domain (rest looked up from reference TRBV11-3 and TRBJ2-7): EAGVVQSPRYKIIEKKQPVAFWCNPISGHNTLYWYLQNLGQGPELLIRYENEEAVDDSQLPKDRFSAERLKGVDSTLKIQPAELGDSAVYLCASSLGQAPNYEQYFGPGTRLTVT.